The T cell receptor (beta chain) under discussion was sequenced for a study of T cells after yellow fever vaccination. Study background: CD3, CD45RA, CCR7 and CD95 defined the sorted EM, EMRA, CM and Tscm memory subsets.

This CDR3 contains 14 residues. Trimming shortened V by 0 bases and J by 7 bases, and 7 bases separated the two germline ends. A single record per CDR3 protein comes from TCRdb applying MiXCR to the 5' RACE reads. The profile shows 30,000 to 35,000 distinct CDR3 sequences, 6.6% of them singletons. The table lists this clonotype with many counts. V gene TRBV12-3 or TRBV12-4 combines with J gene TRBJ1-6; no clear D. This TCR derives from a man in his late teens or twenties who received the YFV17D yellow fever vaccine. The sequencing used PBMCs, either bulk or a sorted T-cell subset (CD4+, CD8+, memory, or dextramer-sorted; not recorded which), collected on the day of the first yellow fever vaccination. The CDR3: CASSLAGENSPLHF. CDR3 sequence (DNA): TGTGCCAGCAGTTTAGCTGGGGAGAATTCACCCCTCCACTTT.